One sample yielded the 8 T cell receptor beta chains listed below, sequenced in a study of OX40 agonist ivuxolimab in advanced cancers. Sequencing used immunoSEQ multiplex PCR; TCRdb keeps in-frame clones, though not all of them. The sample yields roughly 53,000 clones, 75% to 90% seen once. Sequencing used CD4+ or CD8+ T cells sorted from blood, obtained in a trial of the OX40 agonist ivuxolimab. These receptors were collected from an adult with an advanced solid tumor such as melanoma, head and neck, liver or kidney cancer.

This clone turned up a few times. The chain joins TRBV27 to TRBJ1-1, with 12 bases lining up with TRBD1. CDR3 length: 18 residues. CDR1 is MNHEY and CDR2 is SMNVEV in the germline V gene (reference sequence). The J segment lost 0 bases and the V segment lost 5 bases, leaving 10 bases of the junction unmatched. CDR3 sequence (DNA): TGTGCCAGCAGTCCAAAAGGGACAGGGGGCGGTATGAACACTGAAGCTTTCTTT. Protein product: CASSPKGTGGGMNTEAFF.

This sequence joins TRBV2 and TRBJ2-5; D remains ambiguous. Germline-derived CDR1 and CDR2 are SNHLY and FYNNEI. V shed 6 bases and J shed 1 base, with 6 bases lying between them. CDR3 size: 12 residues. The chain's CDR3 is CASRGSQETQYF. The DNA for the CDR3 is TGTGCCAGCAGGGGCAGCCAAGAGACCCAGTACTTC.

V usage is TRBV6-5 and J usage is TRBJ2-5; either TRBD1 or TRBD2 may fit D (5 bases each). Germline CDR1 reads MNHEY; CDR2 reads SVGAGI. The CDR3 contains 12 residues. V was trimmed by 6 bases and J by 4 bases, leaving 9 bases between them. CDR3 amino acids: CASRSGRETQYF. CDR3 nucleotides: TGTGCCAGCAGGTCAGGGAGAGAGACCCAGTACTTC.

The CDR3 bases are TGTGCCAGCAGTCCGACAGGGGTGGCTGGAAACACCATATATTTT. Its protein product is CASSPTGVAGNTIYF. The chain recombines TRBV25-1 with TRBJ1-3; 8 bases agree with TRBD1. From germline, CDR1 is MGHDK and CDR2 SYGVNS. Losses at the gene ends were 5 bases for V and 2 bases for J; bases not matched to a gene: 5. The CDR3 contains 15 residues.

The V call is TRBV18, the J call TRBJ2-7; D remains unclear. Germline loops: CDR1 KGHSH, CDR2 LQKENI. V lost 1 base and J 2 bases, leaving 9 bases between the germline ends. The length of the CDR3 is 14 residues. The chain's CDR3 is CASSPLVTPYEQYF. DNA for the CDR3: TGTGCCAGCTCACCACTGGTTACCCCCTACGAGCAGTACTTC.

This rearrangement joins TRBV28 to TRBJ1-2; D possibly corresponds to TRBD1 (6 bases). Looked up from germline, CDR1 is MDHEN and CDR2 is SYDVKM. Trimming took off 11 bases at V and 0 bases at J, with 19 bases between the two ends. This CDR3 is 15 amino acids long. CDR3 nucleotides: TGTGCCGTACCCAGTGTGGGGGGCACTAACTATGGCTACACCTTC. It encodes CAVPSVGGTNYGYTF.

The chain links TRBV7-9 to TRBJ1-4; D remains ambiguous. Germline loops: CDR1 SEHNR, CDR2 FQNEAQ (reference sequence). CDR3 length: 15 amino acids. V was cut by 2 bases and J by 4 bases, with 11 bases left in between. CDR3 nucleotide sequence: TGTGCCAGCAGCTTAATCGCCACCGATAATGAAAAACTGTTTTTT. This translates into CASSLIATDNEKLFF.

J is TRBJ1-4 and V is TRBV19; 7 nucleotides align to TRBD1. J gave up 3 bases and V 6 bases, and 7 bases lay outside the gene matches. The CDR3 has 15 residues. In germline, CDR1 is LNHDA, CDR2 SQIVND (reference sequence). The chain's CDR3 is CASRLDRSSNEKLFF. CDR3 nucleotides: TGTGCCAGTAGGTTGGACAGGTCGTCTAATGAAAAACTGTTTTTT.